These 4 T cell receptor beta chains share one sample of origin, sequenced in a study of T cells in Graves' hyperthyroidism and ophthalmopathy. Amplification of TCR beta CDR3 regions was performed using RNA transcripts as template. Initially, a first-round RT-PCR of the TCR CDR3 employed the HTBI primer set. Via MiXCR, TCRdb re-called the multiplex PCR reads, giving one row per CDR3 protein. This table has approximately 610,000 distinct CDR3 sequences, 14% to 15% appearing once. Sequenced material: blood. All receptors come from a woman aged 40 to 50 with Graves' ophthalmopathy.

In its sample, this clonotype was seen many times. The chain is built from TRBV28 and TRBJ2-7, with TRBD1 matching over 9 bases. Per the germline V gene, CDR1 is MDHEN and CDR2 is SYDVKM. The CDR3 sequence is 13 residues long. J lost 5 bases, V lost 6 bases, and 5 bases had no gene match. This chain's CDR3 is CASRTGGIDEQYF. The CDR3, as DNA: TGTGCCAGCAGGACAGGGGGAATCGACGAGCAGTACTTC.

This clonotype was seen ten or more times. CDR3 DNA: TGTGCCAGCAGCCGGACGGAGATCAGCAGGGCCCAGCATTTT. Translating gives CASSRTEISRAQHF. The chain recombines TRBV28 with TRBJ1-5; TRBD1 might be the D (5 bases). The CDR3 has 14 amino acids. Germline lookup yields CDR1 MDHEN and CDR2 SYDVKM. V was clipped by 6 bases and J by 11 bases, with 20 bases between them.

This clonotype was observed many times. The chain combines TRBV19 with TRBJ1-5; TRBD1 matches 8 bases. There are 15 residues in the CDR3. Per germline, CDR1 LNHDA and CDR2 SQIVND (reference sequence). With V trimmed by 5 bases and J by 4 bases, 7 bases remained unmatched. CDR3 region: CASSLPDRANQPQHF. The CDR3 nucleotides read TGTGCCAGTAGTCTTCCGGACAGGGCTAATCAGCCCCAGCATTTT.

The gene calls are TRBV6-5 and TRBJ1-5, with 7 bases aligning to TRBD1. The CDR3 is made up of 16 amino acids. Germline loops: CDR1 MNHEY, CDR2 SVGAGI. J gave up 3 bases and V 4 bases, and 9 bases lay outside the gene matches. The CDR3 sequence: CASSSPGTANNQPQHF. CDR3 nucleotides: TGTGCCAGCAGTTCCCCCGGGACAGCTAACAATCAGCCCCAGCATTTT.